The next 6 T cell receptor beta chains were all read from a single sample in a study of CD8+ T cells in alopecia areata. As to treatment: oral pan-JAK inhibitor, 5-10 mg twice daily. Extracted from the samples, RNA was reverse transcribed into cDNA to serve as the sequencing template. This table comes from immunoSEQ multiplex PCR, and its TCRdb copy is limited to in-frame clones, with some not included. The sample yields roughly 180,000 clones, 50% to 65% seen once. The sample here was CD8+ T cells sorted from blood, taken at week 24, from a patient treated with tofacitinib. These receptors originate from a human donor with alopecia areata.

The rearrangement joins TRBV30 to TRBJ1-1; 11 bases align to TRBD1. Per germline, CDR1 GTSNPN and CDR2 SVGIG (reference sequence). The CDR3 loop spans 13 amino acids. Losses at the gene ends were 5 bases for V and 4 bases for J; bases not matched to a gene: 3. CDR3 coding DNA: TGTGCCTGGCAGGGGACAGGGGGCACTGAAGCTTTCTTT. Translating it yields CAWQGTGGTEAFF. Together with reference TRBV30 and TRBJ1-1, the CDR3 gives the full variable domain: SQTIHQWPATLVQPVGSPLSLECTVEGTSNPNLYWYRQAAGRGLQLLFYSVGIGQISSEVPQNLSASRPQDRQFILSSKKLLLSDSGFYLCAWQGTGGTEAFFGQGTRLTVV.

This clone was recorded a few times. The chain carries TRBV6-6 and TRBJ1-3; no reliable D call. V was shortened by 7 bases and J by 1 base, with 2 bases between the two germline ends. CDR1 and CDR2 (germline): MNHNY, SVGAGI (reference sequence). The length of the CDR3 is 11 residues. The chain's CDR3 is CASISGNTIYF. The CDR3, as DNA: TGTGCCAGCATTTCTGGAAACACCATATATTTT.

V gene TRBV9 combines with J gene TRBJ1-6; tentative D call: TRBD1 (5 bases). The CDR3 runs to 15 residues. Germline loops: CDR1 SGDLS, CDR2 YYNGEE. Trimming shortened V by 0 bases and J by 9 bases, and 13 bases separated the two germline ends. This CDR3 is CASSVESGRTSPLHF. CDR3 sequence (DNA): TGTGCCAGCAGCGTAGAATCGGGACGGACTTCACCCCTCCACTTT.

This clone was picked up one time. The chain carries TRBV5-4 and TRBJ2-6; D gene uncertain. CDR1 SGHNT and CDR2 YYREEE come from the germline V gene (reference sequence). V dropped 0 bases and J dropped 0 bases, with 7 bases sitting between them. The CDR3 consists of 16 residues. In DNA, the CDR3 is TGTGCCAGCAGCTTGGCCCGGGTCTCTGGGGCCAACGTCCTGACTTTC. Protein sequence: CASSLARVSGANVLTF.

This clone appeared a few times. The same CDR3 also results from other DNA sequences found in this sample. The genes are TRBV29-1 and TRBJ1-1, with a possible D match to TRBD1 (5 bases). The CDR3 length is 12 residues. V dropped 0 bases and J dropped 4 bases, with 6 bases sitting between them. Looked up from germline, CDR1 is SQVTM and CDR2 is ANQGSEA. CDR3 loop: CSVEEGGTEAFF. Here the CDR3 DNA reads TGCAGCGTTGAAGAGGGGGGCACTGAAGCTTTCTTT. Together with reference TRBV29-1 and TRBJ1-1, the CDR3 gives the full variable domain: SAVISQKPSRDICQRGTSLTIQCQVDSQVTMMFWYRQQPGQSLTLIATANQGSEATYESGFVIDKFPISRPNLTFSTLTVSNMSPEDSSIYLCSVEEGGTEAFFGQGTRLTVV.

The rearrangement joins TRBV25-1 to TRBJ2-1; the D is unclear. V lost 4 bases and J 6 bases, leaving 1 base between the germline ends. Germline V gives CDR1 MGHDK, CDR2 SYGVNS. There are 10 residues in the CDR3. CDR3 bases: TGTGCCAGCAGTGCCAATGAGCAGTTCTTC. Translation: CASSANEQFF.